Sequencing of this T cell receptor (beta chain) was carried out in a study of OX40 agonist ivuxolimab in advanced cancers. Study observations and caveats: The CD4+ and CD8+ T cells in the blood had expanded clonally by week 6 at 0.1 to 3.0 mg/kg. In CD8+ T cells, expanded clones were on average more numerous than in CD4+.

About this clone: Its antigen remains unknown.

Exclusion of a patient followed from autoimmune disease history or systemic immunosuppression. With baseline, cycle 4 day 1, and cycle 7 day 1 as timepoints, blood was sampled. Sequencing used immunoSEQ multiplex PCR; TCRdb keeps in-frame clones, though not all of them. The data contain 10,000 to 13,000 clones, 65% to 80% of them singletons. Deletions cut 9 bases from V and 0 bases from J, with 15 bases between. The CDR3 contains 15 residues. Germline values: CDR1 LNHDA, CDR2 SQIVND (reference sequence). This receptor was obtained from an adult with an advanced solid tumor such as melanoma, head and neck, liver or kidney cancer. The chain recombines TRBV19 with TRBJ2-1, with a weak D call TRBD2 (6 bases). The sample was CD4+ or CD8+ T cells sorted from blood, taken in a trial of the OX40 agonist ivuxolimab. DNA for the CDR3: TGTGCCAGCCGAACGGGACTCGGCTCCTACAATGAGCAGTTCTTC. It translates to CASRTGLGSYNEQFF.